The clone carrying this T cell receptor beta chain appeared a single time. Antigen specificity is unknown. These data belong to a study of cytomegalovirus exposure and HLA in healthy donors. Study observations and caveats: Sequencing likely caused a cluster of highly shared sequence variants. Another analysis was done later, and it associated approximately 15,000 TCR beta sequences with HLA alleles at 0.05 false discovery rate.

In the PCR, 60 Vbeta and 13 Jbeta primers were used. Sequencing was performed with immunoSEQ multiplex PCR; in TCRdb, only in-frame clones are kept and a portion is missing. The table lists roughly 92,000 clones, 80% of them singletons. The germline V gene encodes CDR1 LGHNA and CDR2 YSLEER. This CDR3 has 15 residues. V was cut by 0 bases and J by 0 bases, with 9 bases left in between. Sequenced: PBMCs. The chain recombines TRBV4-3 with TRBJ2-7, with no clear D. The TCR was taken from a man in his fifties or sixties in good health and CMV-seropositive. CDR3 nucleotide sequence: TGCGCCAGCAGCCAAGATGAAGTGAGCTCCTACGAGCAGTACTTC. Its protein product is CASSQDEVSSYEQYF.